This T cell receptor (beta chain) appears in the sequencing data of a study of T cell repertoires in cytomegalovirus infection. V was pared by 5 bases and J by 8 bases, with 15 bases between. Looked up from germline, CDR1 is MDHEN and CDR2 is SYDVKM. The CDR3 has 13 residues. TCRdb processed the reads anew with MiXCR; each CDR3 protein has one entry. The table lists 290,000 or so distinct CDR3 sequences, about 26% of them singletons. The genes are TRBV28 and TRBJ1-1; possible D gene TRBD1, 5 bases. Sample: PBMCs. This clonotype was sampled from a human donor in good health (CMV status not recorded). Some clones in this sample may be carry-over from other donors' samples. CDR3: CASSLLGTSEAFF. CDR3 DNA: TGTGCCAGCAGTCTTCTAGGGACTTCAGAAGCTTTCTTT.